This T cell receptor (beta chain) was found in a study of T-cell reconstitution after alpha-beta-depleted transplantation in children. V gave up 8 bases and J gave up 4 bases; unmatched junction bases: 11. The CDR3 spans 16 residues. Unique molecular identifiers tagged the TCRbeta library. TCRdb re-derived calls from the PCR reads in MiXCR, one entry per CDR3 protein. Among about 1,000,000 distinct CDR3 sequences listed, 25% to 30% were seen once. The genes are TRBV12-3 or TRBV12-4 and TRBJ2-6; 7 bases map to TRBD1. The source is a boy younger than two who had a stem cell transplant for SCID, so the T cells may come from the graft donor. The sample here was PBMCs, mostly from graft donor cells, taken 360 days after TCRalphabeta/CD19-depleted stem cell transplant. CDR3 residues: CASRHLGGGGANVLTF. The CDR3, as DNA: TGTGCCAGCCGACATTTAGGGGGCGGAGGGGCCAACGTCCTGACTTTC.